One TCR beta chain is described in this entry. This CDR3 has 15 residues. Trimming pared 2 bases from V and 1 base from J, leaving 11 bases between. The germline gives CDR1 MNHEY, CDR2 SMNVEV (reference sequence). The record originates from a study of cytomegalovirus exposure and HLA in healthy donors. The PCR had 60 Vbeta and 13 Jbeta primers. Assay: immunoSEQ multiplex PCR; the TCRdb copy retains only in-frame clones and omits some. The sample has approximately 110,000 clones, and its top ten clones hold roughly 1%. The V and J genes are TRBV27 and TRBJ1-1, with D tentatively TRBD1 (5 bases). Sequencing used PBMCs. The receptor comes from a man aged 18 to 29 in good health and CMV-seronegative. The CDR3 DNA is TGTGCCAGCAGTTTAGGCCCCCAGGGGAACACTGAAGCTTTCTTT. The encoded protein is CASSLGPQGNTEAFF.